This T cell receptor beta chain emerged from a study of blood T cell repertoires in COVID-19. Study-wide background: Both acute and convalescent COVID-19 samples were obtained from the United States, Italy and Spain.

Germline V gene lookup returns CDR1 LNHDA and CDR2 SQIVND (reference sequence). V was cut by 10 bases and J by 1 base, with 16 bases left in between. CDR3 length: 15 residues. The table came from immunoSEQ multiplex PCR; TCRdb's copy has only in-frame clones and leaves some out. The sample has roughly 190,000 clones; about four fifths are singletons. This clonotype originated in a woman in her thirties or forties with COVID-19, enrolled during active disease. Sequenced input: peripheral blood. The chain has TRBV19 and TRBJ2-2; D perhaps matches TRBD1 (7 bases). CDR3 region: CATRGGTENTGELFF. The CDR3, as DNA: TGTGCCACAAGAGGGGGGACAGAGAACACCGGGGAGCTGTTTTTT.